One and the same sample provided the 28 T cell receptor beta chains below, sequenced in a study of blood T cell repertoires in COVID-19. Some clones are missing from TCRdb's copy, which holds only in-frame ones; the method was immunoSEQ multiplex PCR. This repertoire shows 50,000 or so clones, 80% to 85% found once; its top ten account for 6.5% to 8.5%. The source material was peripheral blood. Every receptor here comes from a man aged 55 to 70 with active COVID-19.

The gene calls are TRBV19 and TRBJ2-6, with D perhaps matching TRBD1 (5 bases). The V gene's germline CDR1 is LNHDA and CDR2 SQIVND (reference sequence). This CDR3 contains 17 residues. V gave up 3 bases and J gave up 0 bases, with 12 bases separating them. CDR3 sequence: CASSMVDISSGANVLTF. The CDR3 DNA reads TGTGCCAGTAGTATGGTGGACATATCCTCTGGGGCCAACGTCCTGACTTTC.

This clone has just one count. V gene TRBV2 combines with J gene TRBJ2-7, with D perhaps TRBD2 (5 bases). Deletions cut 5 bases from V and 0 bases from J, with 17 bases between. Per germline, CDR1 SNHLY and CDR2 FYNNEI. The length of the CDR3 is 16 residues. CDR3 sequence reads: CASSQTAVGSSYEQYF. The CDR3 DNA sequence: TGTGCCAGCAGTCAAACCGCGGTAGGGAGCTCCTACGAGCAGTACTTC.

The V call is TRBV12-3 or TRBV12-4, the J call TRBJ2-5; 9 bases match TRBD1. V gave up 7 bases and J gave up 7 bases; unmatched junction bases: 7. There are 13 residues in the CDR3. CDR3 sequence: CASKQGARATQYF. The CDR3, as DNA: TGTGCCAGCAAACAGGGGGCGCGGGCGACCCAGTACTTC.

The chain employs TRBV18 and TRBJ1-2; possibly TRBD1 for D (5 bases). CDR3 length: 16 amino acids. The germline V gene encodes CDR1 KGHSH and CDR2 LQKENI. Trimming cost V 6 bases and J 2 bases, with 19 bases left between them. This chain's CDR3 is CASSLGEGRKNYGYTF. As DNA, the CDR3 is TGTGCCAGCTCCCTGGGGGAGGGCCGCAAAAACTATGGCTACACCTTC.

This chain joins TRBV11-2 and TRBJ1-2, with a possible D match to TRBD1 (6 bases). V lost 2 bases to trimming and J lost 8 bases, with 6 bases between them. This CDR3 is 11 amino acids long. CDR1 and CDR2 (germline): SGHAT, FQNNGV. The CDR3 region is CASSLRGGYTF. CDR3 nucleotides: TGTGCCAGCAGCTTAAGGGGGGGCTACACCTTC.

The chain couples TRBV5-1 to TRBJ2-1; TRBD2 agrees at 15 bases. The CDR3 totals 17 residues. V shed 0 bases, J shed 6 bases, and the junction held 4 bases outside the gene matches. Germline lookup yields CDR1 SGHRS and CDR2 YFSETQ. DNA for the CDR3: TGCGCCAGCAGCTTGGGTGGACTAGCGGGAGGGTCCAATGAGCAGTTCTTC. Its protein product is CASSLGGLAGGSNEQFF.

The J gene is TRBJ2-7, the V gene TRBV19, with 9 bases lining up with TRBD1. Germline trimming cut 2 bases from V and 3 bases from J; bases unmatched to any gene: 5. The germline gives CDR1 LNHDA, CDR2 SQIVND (reference sequence). The CDR3 extends over 15 amino acids. The CDR3 DNA follows: TGTGCCAGTAGTATAACTCACAGGGGGCTCTACGAGCAGTACTTC. It encodes CASSITHRGLYEQYF.

The chain combines TRBV13 with TRBJ2-7, with TRBD1 identical over 8 bases. J lost 3 bases, V lost 0 bases, and 1 base had no gene match. Germline lookup yields CDR1 PRHDT and CDR2 FYEKMQ (reference sequence). This CDR3 has 14 amino acids. As DNA, the CDR3 is TGTGCCAGCAGCTTAGGACAGGGGGTCTACGAGCAGTACTTC. Protein product: CASSLGQGVYEQYF.

This chain joins TRBV2 and TRBJ1-5; 7 bases are a match to TRBD1. V lost 6 bases to trimming and J lost 4 bases; unmatched junction nucleotides: 9. Looked up from germline, CDR1 is SNHLY and CDR2 is FYNNEI. The CDR3 has 15 residues. The CDR3 bases are TGTGCCAGCAGCCCCAGAATCAGGGGGAATCAGCCCCAGCATTTT. Translated, it gives CASSPRIRGNQPQHF.

The CDR3 nucleotides are TGTGCCAGCAGTTACGGGACACCGAATAATTCACCCCTCCACTTT. Translation: CASSYGTPNNSPLHF. V and J are TRBV6-6 and TRBJ1-6; D is possibly TRBD1 (6 bases). This CDR3 is built from 15 residues. Trimming shortened V by 2 bases and J by 5 bases, and 10 bases separated the two germline ends. Germline V gives CDR1 MNHNY, CDR2 SVGAGI (reference sequence).

This clone was seen more than once but under ten times. V usage is TRBV7-6 and J usage is TRBJ1-3; D might be TRBD1 (5 bases). Trimming shortened V by 0 bases and J by 4 bases, and 10 bases separated the two germline ends. The CDR3 sequence is 15 residues long. The germline V gene encodes CDR1 SGHVS and CDR2 FNYEAQ. CDR3 nucleotide sequence: TGTGCCAGCAGCTTAGCTCAGGGCGCCGGAAACACCATATATTTT. Protein sequence: CASSLAQGAGNTIYF.

V is TRBV15 and J is TRBJ2-1; TRBD1 matches 10 bases. This CDR3 has 17 amino acids. CDR1 is LNHNV and CDR2 is YYDKDF in the germline V gene (reference sequence). V lost 0 bases, J lost 6 bases, and 8 bases stayed unmatched. The CDR3 coding sequence is TGTGCCACCAGCAGAGATGGACGACAGGGGGCGCGCAATGAGCAGTTCTTC. Translated: CATSRDGRQGARNEQFF.

This clone was observed once. The chain is built from TRBV25-1 and TRBJ2-2; D perhaps matches TRBD1 (5 bases). Germline CDR1 MGHDK, CDR2 SYGVNS. CDR3 length: 16 residues. V was cut by 3 bases and J by 4 bases, with 15 bases left in between. CDR3 nucleotides: TGTGCCAGCAGTGACGAATTAATCAGGGTCACCGGGGAGCTGTTTTTT. This translates into CASSDELIRVTGELFF.

The rearrangement joins TRBV15 to TRBJ2-1; the match to TRBD2 covers 11 bases. V was clipped by 2 bases and J by 9 bases; unmatched bases: 6. The germline CDR1 and CDR2 sequences are LNHNV and YYDKDF (reference sequence). The CDR3 loop spans 15 amino acids. The CDR3 here is CATSRPTSGRGEQFF. Written as DNA, the CDR3 is TGTGCCACCAGCAGACCTACTAGCGGGAGAGGTGAGCAGTTCTTC.

On this clone: At one boundary the junction diverges from the germline segment, which might be a read error. The rearrangement uses TRBV18 and TRBJ2-2; TRBD2 might be the D (5 bases). Germline CDR1 is KGHSH and CDR2 is LQKENI. The CDR3 has 13 amino acids. The chain's CDR3 is CASSPLETGELFF. The CDR3 DNA is TGTGCCAGCTCCCCACTAGAGACCGGGGAGCTGTTTTTT. The whole variable domain, remainder taken from reference TRBV18 and TRBJ2-2, is NAGVMQNPRHLVRRRGQEARLRCSPMKGHSHVYWYRQLPEEGLKFMVYLQKENIIDESGMPKERFSAEFPKEGPSILRIQQVVRGDSAAYFCASSPLETGELFFGEGSRLTVL.

This sequence joins TRBV4-1 and TRBJ2-3, with 11 bases identical to TRBD2. Per the germline V gene, CDR1 is MGHRA and CDR2 is YSYEKL. The length of the CDR3 is 18 residues. The ends lost 6 bases at V and 4 bases at J; junction bases unmatched: 15. The CDR3 loop is CASRFASGGKTASDTQYF. The CDR3 region has the DNA TGCGCCAGCAGGTTCGCTAGCGGGGGGAAAACCGCATCAGATACGCAGTATTTT.

Many counts were recorded for this clone. The chain uses TRBV4-2 and TRBJ2-3; 12 positions match TRBD2. This CDR3 is 17 amino acids long. Germline V lookup: CDR1 LGHNA, CDR2 YNFKEQ. After removal of 0 bases from V and 3 bases from J, the junction contained 4 bases not matched to a gene. The CDR3: CASSQDGGTSGTDTQYF. The CDR3 nucleotides read TGTGCCAGCAGCCAAGATGGGGGGACTAGCGGGACAGATACGCAGTATTTT.

This chain links TRBV9 with TRBJ1-6; D not resolved. Looked up from germline, CDR1 is SGDLS and CDR2 is YYNGEE. The V gene lost 2 bases and the J gene lost 8 bases, with 11 bases spanning the gap. This CDR3 spans 14 amino acids. In nucleotides, the CDR3 is TGTGCCAGCAGCGTTTATGAGAGGGATTCACCCCTCCACTTT. It yields the protein CASSVYERDSPLHF.

This clone appeared many times. CDR3 sequence (DNA): TGTGCCAGCAGCAATCCGAGAGGGACAGAAAATAACTATGGCTACACCTTC. The encoded protein is CASSNPRGTENNYGYTF. V is TRBV21-1 and J is TRBJ1-2; TRBD1 was called by the table and not checked on the DNA. TRBV21-1 is classified as a pseudogene. This CDR3 is built from 17 residues.

The chain recombines TRBV3-1 (or the pseudogene TRBV3-2) with TRBJ1-2; D not certain. Trimming removed 2 bases at V and 5 bases at J, with 15 bases between. The CDR3 has 15 residues. Germline loops: CDR1 LGHDT, CDR2 YNNKEL (reference sequence). This CDR3 reads CASSQSAGSQYGYTF. The CDR3 nucleotides are TGTGCCAGCAGCCAAAGTGCGGGGAGCCAATATGGCTACACCTTC.

A few counts support this clone. This chain connects TRBV28 to TRBJ2-5; 9 bases map to TRBD1. CDR3 size: 15 residues. The V gene's germline CDR1 is MDHEN and CDR2 SYDVKM. J was trimmed by 3 bases and V by 6 bases; bases with no gene match: 8. In nucleotides, the CDR3 is TGTGCCAGCAGGCCTGGACAGGGGCGGGAAGAGACCCAGTACTTC. Its protein product is CASRPGQGREETQYF. Variable domain in full (rest from reference TRBV28 and TRBJ2-5): DVKVTQSSRYLVKRTGEKVFLECVQDMDHENMFWYRQDPGLGLRLIYFSYDVKMKEKGDIPEGYSVSREKKERFSLILESASTNQTSMYLCASRPGQGREETQYFGPGTRLLVL.

The V gene is TRBV4-3, the J gene TRBJ2-7, with 9 bases lining up with TRBD1. The CDR3 covers 16 residues. Germline lookup yields CDR1 LGHNA and CDR2 YSLEER. With 0 bases clipped from V and 5 bases from J, the junction kept 8 bases outside the gene matches. CDR3 sequence: CASSQDANRGLNEQYF. The CDR3 nucleotides read TGCGCCAGCAGCCAAGATGCGAACAGGGGGCTAAACGAGCAGTACTTC.

The CDR3 DNA reads TGTGCCAGCAGTTTCGGGATAGCGGGGCAAGAGACCCAGTACTTC. Translated: CASSFGIAGQETQYF. J is TRBJ2-5 and V is TRBV6-2 or TRBV6-3, with 8 bases lining up with TRBD2. Germline CDR1 MNHEY, CDR2 SVGEGT. CDR3 length: 15 amino acids. V dropped 4 bases and J dropped 2; count of bases not matched to a gene: 6.

CDR3 amino acids: CASSTTVGLVQNTGELFF. DNA for the CDR3: TGTGCCAGCAGTACGACTGTCGGACTCGTCCAGAACACCGGGGAGCTGTTTTTT. The chain uses TRBV27 and TRBJ2-2; D is perhaps TRBD2 (5 bases). Trimming removed 5 bases from V and 1 base from J, with 20 bases in between. CDR1 is MNHEY and CDR2 is SMNVEV in the germline V gene (reference sequence). The CDR3 loop spans 18 amino acids.

The V and J genes are TRBV7-2 and TRBJ2-5, with TRBD1 identical over 9 bases. In germline, CDR1 is SGHTA, CDR2 FQGNSA. This CDR3 is 16 amino acids long. The J segment lost 4 bases and the V segment lost 2 bases, leaving 8 bases of the junction unmatched. The CDR3 is CASSLMGQGIPETQYF. The CDR3 coding sequence is TGTGCCAGCAGCTTAATGGGACAGGGTATCCCAGAGACCCAGTACTTC.

Here the CDR3 DNA reads TGTGCCAGCAGCAGGGACAGGGGGAGTGAAAAACTGTTTTTT. This translates into CASSRDRGSEKLFF. The genes are TRBV7-9 and TRBJ1-4, with 11 bases that match TRBD1. The germline gives CDR1 SEHNR, CDR2 FQNEAQ (reference sequence). The junction had 3 bases not matched to a gene; V was cut back by 5 bases and J by 7 bases. CDR3 length: 14 residues. The complete variable domain, with remaining parts taken from reference TRBV7-9 and TRBJ1-4, reads DTGVSQNPRHKITKRGQNVTFRCDPISEHNRLYWYRQTLGQGPEFLTYFQNEAQLEKSRLLSDRFSAERPKGSFSTLEIQRTEQGDSAMYLCASSRDRGSEKLFFGSGTQLSVL.

This chain connects TRBV29-1 to TRBJ2-7; 11 bases are shared with TRBD1. This CDR3 spans 14 amino acids. The trim removed 6 bases at V and 5 bases at J, leaving 9 bases unmatched. Germline V gives CDR1 SQVTM, CDR2 ANQGSEA. Here the CDR3 DNA reads TGCAGCGTCGTGGACAGGGGGCAACTTCACGAGCAGTACTTC. The encoded protein is CSVVDRGQLHEQYF.

Written as DNA, the CDR3 is TGTGCCAGCAGCCGGACAGAGAACACTGAAGCTTTCTTT. Amino acids: CASSRTENTEAFF. This chain links TRBV7-9 with TRBJ1-1; a possible D gene is TRBD1 (6 bases). The CDR3 sequence is 13 residues long. Per germline, CDR1 SEHNR and CDR2 FQNEAQ (reference sequence). Trimming took 5 bases from V and 1 from J, leaving 8 bases between them.